One sample yielded the 32 T cell receptor beta chains listed below, sequenced in a study of chemoradiotherapy in HPV16-positive cancers (dated by TCRdb to the early 2020s). Library preparation was by the immunoSEQ multiplex PCR assay. TCRdb took over this immuneACCESS table, retaining in-frame rearrangements with V and J assigned. Such tables are incomplete; in checked studies, under half of the missing clones stem from an unresolved V gene, and the remainder is unexplained. Here the sample has approximately 13,000 clones; approximately 73% occur a single time. The ten largest clonotypes hold roughly 2% of the sample. This specimen was collected from a patient who underwent chemoradiotherapy. The receptors stem from a human donor with HPV-associated anogenital cancer.

The V call is TRBV29-1, the J call TRBJ2-7, with 9 bases lining up with TRBD1. The CDR3 runs to 13 residues. V was clipped by 6 bases and J by 4 bases; unmatched bases: 7. The V gene's germline CDR1 is SQVTM and CDR2 ANQGSEA. CDR3 residues: CSVADRGRYEQYF. CDR3 bases: TGCAGCGTCGCCGACAGGGGGAGGTACGAGCAGTACTTC.

The chain joins TRBV5-6 to TRBJ2-1; 7 bases are a match to TRBD1. The trim removed 5 bases at V and 3 bases at J, leaving 5 bases unmatched. This CDR3 comprises 14 residues. The V gene's germline CDR1 is SGHDT and CDR2 YYEEEE. CDR3 region: CASRRGQSYNEQFF. The CDR3 DNA follows: TGTGCCAGCAGGAGGGGGCAGAGCTACAATGAGCAGTTCTTC.

The table lists this clone with a count of one. The chain links TRBV5-1 to TRBJ2-5; D is ambiguous. V was trimmed by 1 base and J by 2 bases, leaving 12 bases between them. The CDR3 is 15 amino acids. Per the germline V gene, CDR1 is SGHRS and CDR2 is YFSETQ. The CDR3 spells CASSLWTGYQETQYF. CDR3 DNA: TGCGCCAGCAGCTTGTGGACGGGTTATCAAGAGACCCAGTACTTC. The variable domain in full, with the rest retrieved from reference TRBV5-1 and TRBJ2-5, is KAGVTQTPRYLIKTRGQQVTLSCSPISGHRSVSWYQQTPGQGLQFLFEYFSETQRNKGNFPGRFSGRQFSNSRSEMNVSTLELGDSALYLCASSLWTGYQETQYFGPGTRLLVL.

This chain links TRBV7-6 with TRBJ2-6; TRBD1 aligns across 9 bases. This CDR3 spans 16 amino acids. The J segment lost 2 bases and the V segment lost 5 bases, leaving 4 bases of the junction unmatched. Germline CDR1 and CDR2: SGHVS and FNYEAQ. The CDR3 DNA is TGTGCCAGCAGCGCGACAGGGGGTACTGGGGCCAACGTCCTGACTTTC. It specifies CASSATGGTGANVLTF.

The V and J genes are TRBV2 and TRBJ1-4; D gene ambiguous. The germline V and J ends were trimmed by 1 base and 7 bases, with 7 bases remaining between them. Germline CDR1 is SNHLY and CDR2 is FYNNEI. The CDR3 runs to 13 residues. The CDR3 protein is CASSEEAREKLFF. CDR3 sequence (DNA): TGTGCCAGCAGTGAAGAAGCCCGTGAAAAACTGTTTTTT. The entire variable domain, with the rest obtained from reference TRBV2 and TRBJ1-4, is as follows: EPEVTQTPSHQVTQMGQEVILRCVPISNHLYFYWYRQILGQKVEFLVSFYNNEISEKSEIFDDQFSVERPDGSNFTLKIRSTKLEDSAMYFCASSEEAREKLFFGSGTQLSVL.

The chain employs TRBV11-2 and TRBJ2-7, with D possibly being TRBD2 (6 bases). There are 16 residues in the CDR3. CDR1 and CDR2 from the germline V gene are SGHAT and FQNNGV. V lost 0 bases and J 2 bases, leaving 14 bases between the germline ends. The CDR3 nucleotides are TGTGCCAGCAGCTTAGAGTCCCCTAGCGTACCCTACGAGCAGTACTTC. Translated, it gives CASSLESPSVPYEQYF.

J is TRBJ1-4 and V is TRBV18; D perhaps matches TRBD1 (6 bases). The length of the CDR3 is 17 residues. The germline CDR1 and CDR2 sequences are KGHSH and LQKENI. Deletions cut 4 bases from V and 0 bases from J, with 15 bases between. The CDR3 sequence: CASSRQASATTNEKLFF. CDR3 DNA sequence: TGTGCCAGCTCACGACAGGCGTCCGCGACAACTAATGAAAAACTGTTTTTT.

This clone was detected only a few times. The rearrangement links TRBV2 to TRBJ1-2, with D possibly TRBD1 on 5 matching bases. V gave up 4 bases and J gave up 0 bases, with 18 bases separating them. The CDR3 length is 17 residues. In germline, CDR1 is SNHLY, CDR2 FYNNEI. CDR3 in amino acids: CASSGRVGANSNYGYTF. The CDR3 DNA is TGTGCCAGCAGTGGCCGAGTTGGGGCCAATTCTAACTATGGCTACACCTTC. Using reference TRBV2 and TRBJ1-2 for the parts outside the CDR3, the full variable domain is EPEVTQTPSHQVTQMGQEVILRCVPISNHLYFYWYRQILGQKVEFLVSFYNNEISEKSEIFDDQFSVERPDGSNFTLKIRSTKLEDSAMYFCASSGRVGANSNYGYTFGSGTRLTVV.

This clone was observed a few times. The chain joins TRBV5-1 to TRBJ1-1, with 10 bases identical to TRBD1. J gave up 5 bases and V 0 bases, and 10 bases lay outside the gene matches. Germline loops: CDR1 SGHRS, CDR2 YFSETQ. The CDR3 has 17 amino acids. Here the CDR3 reads CASSLAGSTGGRTEAFF. CDR3 sequence (DNA): TGCGCCAGCAGCTTGGCTGGATCGACAGGGGGCAGAACTGAAGCTTTCTTT.

The chain employs TRBV30 and TRBJ2-7; D uncertain. V was pared by 2 bases and J by 3 bases, with 8 bases between. Germline V gives CDR1 GTSNPN, CDR2 SVGIG (reference sequence). CDR3 length: 12 amino acids. The CDR3 reads CAWSKGLYEQYF. CDR3 nucleotide sequence: TGTGCCTGGAGTAAAGGGCTCTACGAGCAGTACTTC. Looking up the rest from reference TRBV30 and TRBJ2-7 gives the full variable domain: SQTIHQWPATLVQPVGSPLSLECTVEGTSNPNLYWYRQAAGRGLQLLFYSVGIGQISSEVPQNLSASRPQDRQFILSSKKLLLSDSGFYLCAWSKGLYEQYFGPGTRLTVT.

The chain links TRBV2 to TRBJ2-3; D ambiguous. This CDR3 is built from 17 residues. The germline V gene encodes CDR1 SNHLY and CDR2 FYNNEI. Trimming removed 5 bases at V and 0 bases at J, with 18 bases between. The CDR3 DNA reads TGTGCCAGCAGTCCGTCCTTTAACGGCGGTAGCACAGATACGCAGTATTTT. It yields the protein CASSPSFNGGSTDTQYF.

This sequence joins TRBV7-9 and TRBJ2-2; a possible D gene is TRBD1 (6 bases). CDR1 and CDR2 from the germline V gene are SEHNR and FQNEAQ (reference sequence). V lost 3 bases and J 16 bases, leaving 24 bases between the germline ends. The CDR3 totals 15 residues. The DNA of the CDR3 is TGTGCCAGCAGCTTTAGTGCAGGGGCCTCGGGGCGACCGTTTTTT. Translation gives CASSFSAGASGRPFF.

The chain has TRBV6-1 and TRBJ2-6; TRBD1 agrees at 10 bases. The germline V gene has CDR1 MNHNS and CDR2 SASEGT. The CDR3 is 13 residues long. The V gene end was trimmed by 6 bases and the J gene end by 10 bases; junction bases not matched to a gene: 3. The CDR3 region has the DNA TGTGCCAGCAGCCTGGACAGGGGGAACGTCCTGACTTTC. As protein: CASSLDRGNVLTF.

The chain uses TRBV13 and TRBJ2-7; the D is unclear. Germline lookup yields CDR1 PRHDT and CDR2 FYEKMQ (reference sequence). Deletions cut 0 bases from V and 5 bases from J, with 11 bases between. The CDR3 is 14 amino acids. CDR3 coding DNA: TGTGCCAGCAGCTTAGGCCTTCCGGGCCACGAGCAGTACTTC. Protein sequence: CASSLGLPGHEQYF.

The rearrangement uses TRBV9 and TRBJ2-5; tentative D call: TRBD2 (5 bases). This CDR3 has 14 residues. Germline values: CDR1 SGDLS, CDR2 YYNGEE. V was clipped by 0 bases and J by 5 bases, with 11 bases between them. The CDR3 nucleotides are TGTGCCAGCAGCGTAGGGCTGGGCGGGGAGACCCAGTACTTC. Its protein product is CASSVGLGGETQYF.

The chain has TRBV30 and TRBJ1-1; 8 positions match TRBD1. Germline V CDR1 and CDR2: GTSNPN, SVGIG (reference sequence). The trim removed 2 bases at V and 8 bases at J, leaving 10 bases unmatched. This CDR3 region has 14 residues. CDR3 in DNA: TGTGCCTGGAGTTTACTAAATCACAGGGGGGAAGCTTTCTTT. It specifies CAWSLLNHRGEAFF.

This rearrangement joins TRBV5-8 to TRBJ2-3; 7 positions agree with TRBD2. The CDR3 sequence is 14 residues long. V lost 1 base to trimming and J lost 5 bases; unmatched junction nucleotides: 4. CDR1 is SGHTS, CDR2 YDEGEE, per germline. The CDR3 bases are TGTGCCAGCAGCTTGATGGCTAGCGGAGATACGCAGTATTTT. This codes for CASSLMASGDTQYF.

V is TRBV28 and J is TRBJ2-2, with TRBD2 as a possible D gene (5 bases). Trimming took off 7 bases at V and 4 bases at J, with 10 bases between the two ends. This CDR3 has 13 residues. The germline V gene encodes CDR1 MDHEN and CDR2 SYDVKM. Written as DNA, the CDR3 is TGTGCCAGCACCCATCGGGGCACCGGGGAGCTGTTTTTT. Its translation is CASTHRGTGELFF.

This chain joins TRBV15 and TRBJ2-7, with D perhaps matching TRBD1 or TRBD2 (5 bases each). Germline V gives CDR1 LNHNV, CDR2 YYDKDF (reference sequence). Trimming shortened V by 0 bases and J by 4 bases, and 16 bases separated the two germline ends. The CDR3 spans 16 residues. CDR3 coding DNA: TGTGCCACCAGCAGAGATCTAGGGACGGGCAGATACGAGCAGTACTTC. It specifies CATSRDLGTGRYEQYF.

The chain employs TRBV6-5 and TRBJ2-1; TRBD2 matches 8 bases. V lost 5 bases and J lost 7; bases outside the gene matches: 7. This CDR3 comprises 14 residues. Germline CDR1 is MNHEY and CDR2 is SVGAGI. CDR3 amino acids: CASSPVSGGNEQFF. CDR3 nucleotides: TGTGCCAGCAGTCCGGTGAGCGGGGGAAATGAGCAGTTCTTC.

The CDR3 nucleotides are TGTGCCATCAGGCCAACTAGCGGGGCAGATACGCAGTATTTT. Amino acid sequence: CAIRPTSGADTQYF. The chain has TRBV10-3 and TRBJ2-3; 10 bases map to TRBD2. The CDR3 has 14 amino acids. Trimming cost V 6 bases and J 4 bases; bases outside gene matches: 4. Germline CDR1 ENHRY, CDR2 SYGVKD.

This clone has just a few counts. This chain joins TRBV7-8 and TRBJ1-2; TRBD1 aligns across 7 bases. This CDR3 comprises 13 residues. From germline, CDR1 is SGHVS and CDR2 FQNEAQ. The ends lost 3 bases at V and 5 bases at J; junction bases unmatched: 3. The CDR3 spells CASSLGQTYGYTF. CDR3 nucleotide sequence: TGTGCCAGCAGCTTGGGACAGACATATGGCTACACCTTC.

The genes are TRBV7-9 and TRBJ2-3; D is possibly TRBD1 or TRBD2 (5 bases each). Germline V CDR1 and CDR2: SEHNR, FQNEAQ (reference sequence). The CDR3 spans 14 residues. Trimming left V 6 bases short and J 3 bases short, with 13 bases between. As DNA, the CDR3 is TGTGCCAGCAGTCGCCGGGACGGGACAGATACGCAGTATTTT. Protein product: CASSRRDGTDTQYF.

The chain carries TRBV2 and TRBJ1-1; 7 nucleotides agree with TRBD1. The CDR3 extends over 13 amino acids. Germline CDR1 and CDR2: SNHLY and FYNNEI. The junction had 6 bases not matched to a gene; V was cut back by 11 bases and J by 0 bases. The CDR3 spells CAGGTEVNTEAFF. DNA for the CDR3: TGTGCCGGGGGGACAGAAGTGAACACTGAAGCTTTCTTT.

There are a few counts of this clone. The chain is built from TRBV5-4 and TRBJ1-5, with D hard to call. With 0 bases removed from V and 9 bases from J, the gap between germline ends came to 13 bases. CDR3 length: 14 residues. Germline values: CDR1 SGHNT, CDR2 YYREEE (reference sequence). As DNA, the CDR3 is TGTGCCAGCAGCTTGGACGTCAATAACGGGCCCCAGCATTTT. Its protein is CASSLDVNNGPQHF. Looking up the rest from reference TRBV5-4 and TRBJ1-5 gives the full variable domain: ETGVTQSPTHLIKTRGQQVTLRCSSQSGHNTVSWYQQALGQGPQFIFQYYREEENGRGNFPPRFSGLQFPNYSSELNVNALELDDSALYLCASSLDVNNGPQHFGDGTRLSIL.

The chain joins TRBV4-2 to TRBJ1-1, with a weak D call TRBD1 (6 bases). Germline CDR1 is LGHNA and CDR2 is YNFKEQ. The V end was cut by 2 bases, the J end by 1 base, with 11 bases between. The CDR3 covers 15 residues. Here the CDR3 DNA reads TGTGCCAGCAGCCAATACGGACAGCAGAACACTGAAGCTTTCTTT. Amino acid sequence: CASSQYGQQNTEAFF.

The chain is built from TRBV7-9 and TRBJ2-3, with 7 nucleotides matching TRBD1. There are 15 residues in the CDR3. The V gene end was trimmed by 4 bases and the J gene end by 0 bases; junction bases not matched to a gene: 4. The germline CDR1 and CDR2 sequences are SEHNR and FQNEAQ (reference sequence). CDR3 region: CASSYDRASTDTQYF. CDR3 in DNA: TGTGCCAGCAGCTATGACAGGGCTAGCACAGATACGCAGTATTTT.

The chain carries TRBV4-3 and TRBJ1-4; TRBD1 might be the D (5 bases). Trimming took 8 bases from V and 0 from J, leaving 13 bases between them. The germline V gene encodes CDR1 LGHNA and CDR2 YSLEER. This CDR3 is built from 15 residues. Written as DNA, the CDR3 is TGCGCCAGCTCGAGACAGTTTGCAACTAATGAAAAACTGTTTTTT. This encodes CASSRQFATNEKLFF.

The gene calls are TRBV27 and TRBJ2-2; D is unresolved. Between the trimmed V and J ends, which lost 8 bases and 7 bases, there was a span of 14 bases. The CDR3 has 13 amino acids. Germline assignment: CDR1 MNHEY and CDR2 SMNVEV (reference sequence). The CDR3 region is CASRINDGGELFF. For the CDR3, the DNA is TGTGCCAGCCGCATAAACGATGGCGGGGAGCTGTTTTTT.

The chain couples TRBV29-1 to TRBJ2-2; D gene uncertain. V was trimmed by 4 bases and J by 0 bases, leaving 6 bases between them. Germline CDR1 and CDR2: SQVTM and ANQGSEA. This CDR3 contains 13 residues. The CDR3 reads CSVGHTNTGELFF. The CDR3 DNA sequence: TGCAGCGTTGGTCATACGAACACCGGGGAGCTGTTTTTT.

DNA of the CDR3: TGTGCCAGCAGCCCCCGTGCAGGAGCATACGAGCAGTACTTC. It encodes CASSPRAGAYEQYF. V usage is TRBV9 and J usage is TRBJ2-5; D remains unclear. TRBJ2-7 explains the end of the DNA better; the J call may be wrong. Germline lookup yields CDR1 SGDLS and CDR2 YYNGEE. The CDR3 is 14 amino acids.

The chain is built from TRBV18 and TRBJ2-7, with TRBD1 matching 8 bases. The trim removed 0 bases at V and 4 bases at J, leaving 5 bases unmatched. Germline lookup yields CDR1 KGHSH and CDR2 LQKENI. This CDR3 is 15 amino acids long. The CDR3 protein is CASSPPVQGEYEQYF. The CDR3 DNA reads as TGTGCCAGCTCACCACCTGTACAGGGGGAATACGAGCAGTACTTC.